Listed below are T cell receptor beta chains from one sample, sequenced in a study of beta chain features in type 1 diabetes. Produced via immunoSEQ multiplex PCR; TCRdb's table is partial and in-frame only. The sample carries about 650,000 clones, under 15% recorded once. Material for sequencing was naive CD4+ T cells from blood. Receptors originate from a man aged 30 to 39 with type 1 diabetes. Both conserved end residues are part of each CDR3.

v_call cdr3_aa
TRBV7-6 CASSLDVGGSNTEAFF
TRBV5-8 CASSFTRTGGSGNTIYF
TRBV2 CASSGTPGQGYNEQFF
TRBV7-2 CASSLGASEYGYTF
TRBV7-2 CASSPGGTGGAGELFF
TRBV19 CASWTGTNSPLHF
TRBV11-2 CASSFNRGQETQYF
TRBV29-1 CSARGGGTTEAFF
TRBV5-1 CASSTRAVGAEAFF
TRBV9 CASSVDQGKGNTIYF
TRBV5-1 CASSPTGGNTEAFF
TRBV9 CASRDLRTGDSYNEQFF
TRBV19 CASSIDPRDRGSDTQYF
TRBV19 CASSILDTQYF
TRBV9 CASSGTGGGADTQYF
TRBV25-1 CASSDPKGVYEQYF
TRBV7-7 CASSPKSGVRSSGNTIYF
TRBV18 CASSGSEGSEQFF
TRBV10-1 CASSEHGDSTDTQYF
TRBV7-2 CASSSRTGSYGYTF